Each of the 13 T cell receptor beta chains below was sequenced from the same sample in a study of Ad26.COV2.S vaccination and SARS-CoV-2 variants. Sequencing was performed with immunoSEQ multiplex PCR; in TCRdb, only in-frame clones are kept and a portion is missing. The data hold approximately 500,000 clones, with roughly 85% observed a single time. Described treatment: some 20 received Ad26.COV2.S at low or high dose, single or two shots; about 5 received placebo; per-sample allocation not given. The investigators took samples on day 63 after the first vaccine or placebo injection. The specimen comprised peripheral blood, sampled in a trial of Ad26.COV2.S vaccine versus placebo. These receptors were obtained from a person between 18 and 65 years old who received the Ad26.COV2.S COVID-19 vaccine or a placebo.

In DNA, the CDR3 is TGCAGCGTCCTGTTCAGTGAGACCCAGTACTTC. Protein sequence: CSVLFSETQYF. V and J are TRBV29-1 and TRBJ2-5; D gene uncertain. Looked up from germline, CDR1 is SQVTM and CDR2 is ANQGSEA. The CDR3 loop spans 11 amino acids. V shed 6 bases and J shed 5 bases, with 10 bases lying between them. Full variable domain (remainder filled in from reference TRBV29-1 and TRBJ2-5): SAVISQKPSRDICQRGTSLTIQCQVDSQVTMMFWYRQQPGQSLTLIATANQGSEATYESGFVIDKFPISRPNLTFSTLTVSNMSPEDSSIYLCSVLFSETQYFGPGTRLLVL.

This sequence joins TRBV13 and TRBJ2-5; D is ambiguous. Germline CDR1 PRHDT, CDR2 FYEKMQ (reference sequence). This CDR3 spans 11 amino acids. V lost 5 bases to trimming and J lost 2 bases, with 3 bases between them. CDR3 nucleotide sequence: TGTGCCAGCAGCCAGCAAGAGACCCAGTACTTC. Translating gives CASSQQETQYF.

The chain carries TRBV7-3 and TRBJ2-6; D call uncertain. V lost 5 bases and J lost 2, with 10 bases in between. CDR1 and CDR2 from the germline V gene are SGHTA and FQGTGA. This CDR3 comprises 15 residues. This chain's CDR3 is CASSLSIAGANVLTF. CDR3 nucleotide sequence: TGTGCCAGCAGCCTCAGTATCGCTGGGGCCAACGTCCTGACTTTC.

To note about this clone: The same CDR3 can be traced to other DNA sequences in this sample. This chain links TRBV2 with TRBJ1-1, with D unclear. CDR1 is SNHLY and CDR2 is FYNNEI in the germline V gene. The CDR3 is 13 residues long. Trimming cost V 4 bases and J 2 bases, with 8 bases left between them. The chain's CDR3 is CASSGQRNTEAFF. The CDR3 region has the DNA TGTGCCAGCAGTGGTCAAAGAAACACTGAAGCTTTCTTT. Full variable domain (remainder filled in from reference TRBV2 and TRBJ1-1): EPEVTQTPSHQVTQMGQEVILRCVPISNHLYFYWYRQILGQKVEFLVSFYNNEISEKSEIFDDQFSVERPDGSNFTLKIRSTKLEDSAMYFCASSGQRNTEAFFGQGTRLTVV.

V usage is TRBV19 and J usage is TRBJ2-5, with TRBD2 matching over 9 bases. CDR1 and CDR2 (germline): LNHDA, SQIVND (reference sequence). This CDR3 has 16 amino acids. Trimming took 2 bases from V and 1 from J; bases not matched to a gene: 5. Written as DNA, the CDR3 is TGTGCCAGTAGTATACGGCCTAGCGGGACCCAAGAGACCCAGTACTTC. It codes for CASSIRPSGTQETQYF.

The chain recombines TRBV6-5 with TRBJ1-5, with D maybe TRBD1 (5 bases). Germline loops: CDR1 MNHEY, CDR2 SVGAGI. Between the trimmed V and J ends, which lost 7 bases and 3 bases, there was a span of 16 bases. The CDR3 loop spans 15 amino acids. The CDR3 region has the DNA TGTGCCAGCATCAGGGCCGGGGAGCTCAATCAGCCCCAGCATTTT. It specifies CASIRAGELNQPQHF.

The chain is built from TRBV24-1 and TRBJ2-2; a weak D match, TRBD1 (6 bases). The CDR3 is 15 amino acids. Germline V gives CDR1 KGHDR, CDR2 SFDVKD. The germline V and J ends were trimmed by 4 bases and 1 base, with 9 bases remaining between them. In DNA, the CDR3 is TGTGCCACCAGTGAACCGACAGGGAACACCGGGGAGCTGTTTTTT. Translating gives CATSEPTGNTGELFF.

J is TRBJ2-5 and V is TRBV24-1, with no clear D. The V end lost 0 bases, the J end lost 5 bases, and 6 bases lay between the germline ends. The CDR3 covers 13 residues. CDR1 is KGHDR, CDR2 SFDVKD, per germline. CDR3 sequence reads: CATSDLGRETQYF. CDR3 DNA: TGTGCCACCAGTGATTTGGGCCGGGAGACCCAGTACTTC.

The rearrangement links TRBV28 to TRBJ1-2; 10 bases line up with TRBD1. Trimming at V came to 4 bases and at J to 2 bases, leaving 7 bases not matched to a gene. Germline V CDR1 and CDR2: MDHEN, SYDVKM. The CDR3 is 16 amino acids. The CDR3 DNA reads TGTGCCAGCAGTTCCCCCGGGACAGGGGCAAACTATGGCTACACCTTC. Amino acid sequence: CASSSPGTGANYGYTF.

This clone occurred a few times. The chain carries TRBV7-2 and TRBJ1-5; tentative D call: TRBD1 (5 bases). V was shortened by 5 bases and J by 7 bases, with 21 bases between the two germline ends. Germline V gives CDR1 SGHTA, CDR2 FQGNSA. The CDR3 totals 16 residues. CDR3 sequence reads: CASSPYGGTLAQPQHF. DNA of the CDR3: TGTGCCAGCAGCCCCTACGGGGGGACCCTAGCCCAGCCCCAGCATTTT.

This clone was seen only once. The V gene is TRBV12-3 or TRBV12-4, the J gene TRBJ1-4, with a possible D match to TRBD1 (5 bases). CDR3 length equals 13 residues. The V end was cut by 3 bases, the J end by 8 bases, with 10 bases between. CDR3 protein: CASSFFAGEKLFF. DNA of the CDR3: TGTGCCAGCAGTTTTTTTGCAGGGGAAAAACTGTTTTTT.

The rearrangement links TRBV4-3 to TRBJ2-7; 8 nucleotides match TRBD1. Germline assignment: CDR1 LGHNA and CDR2 YSLEER. The CDR3 is 16 amino acids. Unmatched junction bases numbered 17, after V lost 3 bases and J lost 10 bases. As DNA, the CDR3 is TGCGCCAGCAGCCAGGTGGGGCCATCGGGGACAGGTGTTCAGTACTTC. This encodes CASSQVGPSGTGVQYF.

This chain uses TRBV5-1 with TRBJ2-5; no clear D. The V gene lost 0 bases and the J gene lost 1 base, with 10 bases spanning the gap. Germline V gene sequence: CDR1 SGHRS, CDR2 YFSETQ. The CDR3 is 15 amino acids. The CDR3 DNA is TGCGCCAGCAGCTTGGGTGGGCAGAGCCAAGAGACCCAGTACTTC. Protein sequence: CASSLGGQSQETQYF.